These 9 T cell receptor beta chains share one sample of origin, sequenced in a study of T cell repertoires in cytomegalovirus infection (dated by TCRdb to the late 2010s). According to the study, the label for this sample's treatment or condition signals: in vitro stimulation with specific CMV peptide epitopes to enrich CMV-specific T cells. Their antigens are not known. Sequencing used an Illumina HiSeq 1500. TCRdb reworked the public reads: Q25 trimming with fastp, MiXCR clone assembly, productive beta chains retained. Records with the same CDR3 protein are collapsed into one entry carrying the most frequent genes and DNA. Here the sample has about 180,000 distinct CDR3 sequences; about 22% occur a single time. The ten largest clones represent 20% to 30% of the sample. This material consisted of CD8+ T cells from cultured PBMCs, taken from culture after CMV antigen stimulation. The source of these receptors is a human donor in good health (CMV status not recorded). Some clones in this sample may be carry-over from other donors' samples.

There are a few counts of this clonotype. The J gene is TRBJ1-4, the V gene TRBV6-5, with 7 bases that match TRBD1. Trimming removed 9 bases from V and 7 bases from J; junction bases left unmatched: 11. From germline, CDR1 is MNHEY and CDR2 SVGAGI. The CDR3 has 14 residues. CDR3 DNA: TGTGCCAGAAAGGCTCAGGGGGTGCGTGAAAAACTGTTTTTT. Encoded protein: CARKAQGVREKLFF.

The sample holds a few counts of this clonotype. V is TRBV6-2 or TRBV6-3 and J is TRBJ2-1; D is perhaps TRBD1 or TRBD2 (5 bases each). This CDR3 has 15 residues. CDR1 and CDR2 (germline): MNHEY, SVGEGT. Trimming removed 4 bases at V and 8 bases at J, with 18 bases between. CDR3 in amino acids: CASSFWDPGIHEQFF. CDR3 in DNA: TGTGCCAGCAGTTTTTGGGACCCAGGGATCCATGAGCAGTTCTTC.

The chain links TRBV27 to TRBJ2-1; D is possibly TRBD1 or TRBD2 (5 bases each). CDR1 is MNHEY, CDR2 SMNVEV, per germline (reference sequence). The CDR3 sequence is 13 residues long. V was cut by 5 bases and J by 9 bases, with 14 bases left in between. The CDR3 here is CASSRRGRGEQFF. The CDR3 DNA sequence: TGTGCCAGCAGTAGACGGGGCCGAGGTGAGCAGTTCTTC.

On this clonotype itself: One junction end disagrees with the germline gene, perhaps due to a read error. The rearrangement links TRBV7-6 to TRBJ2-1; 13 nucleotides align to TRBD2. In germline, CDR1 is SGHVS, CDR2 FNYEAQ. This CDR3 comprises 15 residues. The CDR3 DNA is TGTGCCAGCAGCCAGGGTACTAGCGGGGGGGCCCCCCCGATCTTC. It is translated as CASSQGTSGGAPPIF.

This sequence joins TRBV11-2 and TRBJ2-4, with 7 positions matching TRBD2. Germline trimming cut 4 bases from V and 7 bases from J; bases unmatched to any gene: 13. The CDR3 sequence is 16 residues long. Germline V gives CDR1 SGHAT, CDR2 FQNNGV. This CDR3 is CASSYFPGEGENIQYF. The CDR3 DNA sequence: TGTGCCAGCAGCTACTTCCCGGGGGAGGGCGAGAACATTCAGTACTTC.

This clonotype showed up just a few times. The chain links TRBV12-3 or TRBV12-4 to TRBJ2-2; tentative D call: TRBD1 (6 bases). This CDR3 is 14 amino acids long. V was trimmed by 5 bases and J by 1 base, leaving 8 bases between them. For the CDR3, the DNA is TGTGCCAGCAGTGGGACAATGAACACCGGGGAGCTGTTTTTT. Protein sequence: CASSGTMNTGELFF.

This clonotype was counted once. The CDR3 region has the DNA TGCGCCAGCAGCCAAGAATGGCGGGGGTTCGATGAGCAGTTCTTC. Translating it yields CASSQEWRGFDEQFF. The chain has TRBV4-1 and TRBJ2-1; 7 bases are shared with TRBD2. The germline V gene encodes CDR1 MGHRA and CDR2 YSYEKL. The CDR3 is 15 amino acids. The V segment lost 0 bases and the J segment 8 bases; nucleotides outside the gene matches: 7.

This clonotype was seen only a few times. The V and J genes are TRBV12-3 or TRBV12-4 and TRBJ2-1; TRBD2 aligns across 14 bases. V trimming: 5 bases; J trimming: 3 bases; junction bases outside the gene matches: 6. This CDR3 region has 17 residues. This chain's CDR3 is CASSLRTSGGRYNEQFF. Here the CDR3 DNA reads TGTGCCAGCAGTCTGCGGACTAGCGGGGGGCGCTACAATGAGCAGTTCTTC.

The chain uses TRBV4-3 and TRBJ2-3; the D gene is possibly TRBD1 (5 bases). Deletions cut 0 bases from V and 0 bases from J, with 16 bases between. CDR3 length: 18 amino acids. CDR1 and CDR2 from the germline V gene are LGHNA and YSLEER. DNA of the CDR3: TGCGCCAGCAGCCAAGATGTTTGGCAGGGAATCAGCACAGATACGCAGTATTTT. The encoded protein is CASSQDVWQGISTDTQYF.